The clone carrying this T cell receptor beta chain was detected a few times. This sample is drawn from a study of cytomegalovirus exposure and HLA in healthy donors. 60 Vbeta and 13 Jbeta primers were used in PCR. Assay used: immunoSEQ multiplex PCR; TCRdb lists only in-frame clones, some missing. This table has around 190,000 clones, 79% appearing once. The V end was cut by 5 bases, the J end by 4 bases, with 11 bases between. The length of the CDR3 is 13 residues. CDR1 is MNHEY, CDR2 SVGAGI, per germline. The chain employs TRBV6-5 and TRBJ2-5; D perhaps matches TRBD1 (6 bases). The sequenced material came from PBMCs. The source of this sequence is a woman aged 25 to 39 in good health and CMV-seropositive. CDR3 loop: CASSTGHRETQYF. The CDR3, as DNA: TGTGCCAGCAGTACGGGACACCGAGAGACCCAGTACTTC.